Presented here are 17 T cell receptor beta chains from one specimen sequenced in a study of blood T cell repertoires in COVID-19. The repertoire was sequenced with immunoSEQ multiplex PCR; TCRdb's copy has only in-frame clones and lacks some. The data show approximately 150,000 clones, with 87% seen just once and roughly 6.6% held by the top ten. Source material: peripheral blood. The receptors originated from a man older than 75 with acute or convalescent COVID-19.

This chain's CDR3 is CASSVVPSGIYEQYF. CDR3 sequence (DNA): TGTGCCAGCAGCGTAGTGCCTAGCGGGATCTACGAGCAGTACTTC. The chain is built from TRBV9 and TRBJ2-7; 9 bases are shared with TRBD2. Germline trimming cut 0 bases from V and 3 bases from J; bases unmatched to any gene: 4. Germline loops: CDR1 SGDLS, CDR2 YYNGEE. This CDR3 has 15 residues.

This clone was counted only a few times. The CDR3 coding sequence is TGTGCCACCAGTGACCCTAAGGGGGTCGGCTATGGCTACACCTTC. Translating gives CATSDPKGVGYGYTF. The V call is TRBV24-1, the J call TRBJ1-2; TRBD1 is a possible D gene (6 bases). This CDR3 has 15 amino acids. Trimming left V 4 bases short and J 4 bases short, with 15 bases between. Germline V gene sequence: CDR1 KGHDR, CDR2 SFDVKD.

This sequence joins TRBV25-1 and TRBJ2-7; 9 bases map to TRBD1. The V segment lost 4 bases and the J segment 3 bases; nucleotides outside the gene matches: 10. Germline V gene lookup returns CDR1 MGHDK and CDR2 SYGVNS. The CDR3 runs 16 residues. CDR3 protein: CASSGKQGAPIYEQYF. The CDR3 coding sequence is TGTGCCAGCAGTGGAAAACAGGGGGCTCCAATCTACGAGCAGTACTTC.

This clone was seen a single time. The rearrangement joins TRBV2 to TRBJ2-7, with TRBD2 identical over 7 bases. Germline CDR1 and CDR2: SNHLY and FYNNEI. The CDR3 is 15 amino acids. Trimming at V came to 5 bases and at J to 3 bases, leaving 10 bases not matched to a gene. The CDR3, as DNA: TGTGCCAGCAGTTCATGGCGGGAGCCCAACTACGAGCAGTACTTC. This gives the protein CASSSWREPNYEQYF.

The chain couples TRBV27 to TRBJ1-4; weak D call: TRBD1 (6 bases). The CDR3 spans 15 residues. Germline V lookup: CDR1 MNHEY, CDR2 SMNVEV (reference sequence). V dropped 3 bases and J dropped 7 bases, with 15 bases sitting between them. CDR3 amino acids: CASSLWAGEPEKLFF. The DNA of the CDR3 is TGTGCCAGCAGTTTGTGGGCAGGGGAGCCTGAAAAACTGTTTTTT.

This chain joins TRBV5-6 and TRBJ1-3; D gene ambiguous. V shed 0 bases and J shed 0 bases, with 7 bases lying between them. Germline V gives CDR1 SGHDT, CDR2 YYEEEE. CDR3 length equals 15 residues. DNA of the CDR3: TGTGCCAGCAGCTTGGACGCGGGCTCTGGAAACACCATATATTTT. Protein: CASSLDAGSGNTIYF.

On this clone itself: Sequence at one end of the junction differs from germline and may be a read error. This chain uses TRBV7-8 with TRBJ2-7; a possible D gene is TRBD2 (5 bases). The CDR3 covers 14 residues. Germline CDR1 reads SGHVS; CDR2 reads FQNEAQ. CDR3 in amino acids: CASSWPGGRYKQYF. The DNA of the CDR3 is TGTGCCAGCAGCTGGCCTGGAGGCCGCTACAAGCAGTACTTC.

The gene calls are TRBV18 and TRBJ2-2; 10 nucleotides match TRBD2. Germline lookup yields CDR1 KGHSH and CDR2 LQKENI. V lost 3 bases, J lost 5 bases, and 3 bases stayed unmatched. The CDR3 runs to 15 residues. CDR3 in DNA: TGTGCCAGCTCACCGTGGACTAGCGGAACCGGGGAGCTGTTTTTT. The encoded protein is CASSPWTSGTGELFF.

V and J are TRBV5-1 and TRBJ1-1; D gene uncertain. The CDR3 extends over 13 amino acids. The germline V and J ends were trimmed by 5 bases and 1 base, with 9 bases remaining between them. Germline CDR1 reads SGHRS; CDR2 reads YFSETQ. CDR3 sequence: CASRTRQNTEAFF. The CDR3 coding sequence is TGCGCCAGCAGAACCCGACAGAACACTGAAGCTTTCTTT.

The rearrangement joins TRBV5-1 to TRBJ2-7; 7 nucleotides agree with TRBD1. Germline values: CDR1 SGHRS, CDR2 YFSETQ. This CDR3 has 13 amino acids. With V trimmed by 4 bases and J by 3 bases, 4 bases remained unmatched. The CDR3 region has the DNA TGCGCCAGCAGCCCCTGGACAGGCTACGAGCAGTACTTC. This translates into CASSPWTGYEQYF. The full variable domain, rest sourced from reference TRBV5-1 and TRBJ2-7, is KAGVTQTPRYLIKTRGQQVTLSCSPISGHRSVSWYQQTPGQGLQFLFEYFSETQRNKGNFPGRFSGRQFSNSRSEMNVSTLELGDSALYLCASSPWTGYEQYFGPGTRLTVT.

The genes are TRBV27 and TRBJ2-5, with 7 bases aligning to TRBD1. This CDR3 has 14 residues. With 3 bases clipped from V and 5 bases from J, the junction kept 6 bases outside the gene matches. Per germline, CDR1 MNHEY and CDR2 SMNVEV (reference sequence). Here the CDR3 reads CASSLVGGPETQYF. As DNA, the CDR3 is TGTGCCAGCAGTTTGGTAGGGGGCCCCGAGACCCAGTACTTC.

This sequence joins TRBV2 and TRBJ2-7; TRBD1 agrees at 7 bases. The V gene end was trimmed by 4 bases and the J gene end by 2 bases; junction bases not matched to a gene: 5. CDR1 and CDR2 (germline): SNHLY, FYNNEI. The CDR3 has 14 residues. The CDR3 sequence: CASSVLGTAYEQYF. The DNA of the CDR3 is TGTGCCAGCAGTGTTTTGGGGACAGCCTACGAGCAGTACTTC.

The V call is TRBV5-1, the J call TRBJ2-3; D perhaps matches TRBD1 (5 bases). The germline gives CDR1 SGHRS, CDR2 YFSETQ. This CDR3 has 13 residues. V dropped 0 bases and J dropped 4 bases, with 6 bases sitting between them. In DNA form, the CDR3 reads TGCGCCAGCAGCTTGGGACAGTCAGATACGCAGTATTTT. Amino acids: CASSLGQSDTQYF.

The V and J genes are TRBV6-1 and TRBJ1-5, with 7 bases identical to TRBD1. Germline trimming cut 2 bases from V and 4 bases from J; bases unmatched to any gene: 5. The CDR3 runs to 15 residues. The V gene's germline CDR1 is MNHNS and CDR2 SASEGT. CDR3 loop: CASSERSGGNQPQHF. The CDR3 DNA sequence: TGTGCCAGCAGTGAAAGATCAGGGGGAAATCAGCCCCAGCATTTT.

Written as DNA, the CDR3 is TGCGCCAGCAGTCTCCTCAGGGATAAAGTTTCAGATACGCAGTATTTT. Encoded protein: CASSLLRDKVSDTQYF. The chain is built from TRBV23-1 and TRBJ2-3; possible D gene TRBD1, 5 bases. TRBV23-1 qualifies as an ORF whose function is uncertain. The CDR3 length is 16 residues. With 4 bases removed from V and 4 bases from J, the gap between germline ends came to 18 bases.

This clone came up once. The V call is TRBV11-2, the J call TRBJ1-2; 7 bases line up with TRBD1. Unmatched junction bases numbered 11, after V lost 5 bases and J lost 8 bases. In germline, CDR1 is SGHAT, CDR2 FQNNGV. The CDR3 spans 14 residues. This CDR3 is CASSMGQTSAGYTF. In DNA form, the CDR3 reads TGTGCCAGCAGCATGGGACAGACCTCGGCGGGCTACACCTTC. The full variable domain, rest sourced from reference TRBV11-2 and TRBJ1-2, is EAGVAQSPRYKIIEKRQSVAFWCNPISGHATLYWYQQILGQGPKLLIQFQNNGVVDDSQLPKDRFSAERLKGVDSTLKIQPAKLEDSAVYLCASSMGQTSAGYTFGSGTRLTVV.

This chain links TRBV6-7 with TRBJ1-4; D call uncertain. TRBV6-7 is designated an ORF whose function remains uncertain. CDR3 length: 14 residues. V dropped 2 bases and J dropped 4 bases, with 8 bases sitting between them. The CDR3 region is CASSYELINEKLFF. In DNA form, the CDR3 reads TGTGCCAGCAGTTACGAGCTGATTAATGAAAAACTGTTTTTT.